Listed below are T cell receptor beta chains from one sample, sequenced in a study of blood T cell repertoires in COVID-19. Assay: immunoSEQ multiplex PCR; the TCRdb copy retains only in-frame clones and omits some. The sample contains 110,000 to 150,000 clones, 70% to 90% of which appear only once. The source material was peripheral blood. These TCRs come from a man aged 65 to 85 with acute or convalescent COVID-19. Each CDR3 is given with its conserved first and last residue. D genes are given only for firm matches. Only some rows state a clone size, as once, few, many or a class for expanded clones.

CDR3 DNA: TGCGCCAGCAGCTTGGTCCAGGGTTGGAACACTGAAGCTTTCTTT
CDR3 protein: CASSLVQGWNTEAFF
CDR3 length: 15
V gene: TRBV5-1
D gene: -
clone size: -
J gene: TRBJ1-1

CDR3 DNA: TGTGCCAGCAGATCGACAGGGTATGAGCAGTTCTTC
CDR3 protein: CASRSTGYEQFF
CDR3 length: 12
V gene: TRBV2
D gene: TRBD1
clone size: -
J gene: TRBJ2-1

CDR3 DNA: TGTGCCAGCAGTTCCGGGTCAGGGGACATTCAGTACTTC
CDR3 protein: CASSSGSGDIQYF
CDR3 length: 13
V gene: TRBV6-5
D gene: -
clone size: -
J gene: TRBJ2-4

CDR3 DNA: TGTGCCAGCAGCCCCGAGACAGGGTGGAACACTGAAGCTTTCTTT
CDR3 protein: CASSPETGWNTEAFF
CDR3 length: 15
V gene: TRBV9
D gene: TRBD1
clone size: -
J gene: TRBJ1-1

CDR3 DNA: TGTGCCAGCAGTGAAGACAACACAGATACGCAGTATTTT
CDR3 protein: CASSEDNTDTQYF
CDR3 length: 13
V gene: TRBV2
D gene: -
clone size: once
J gene: TRBJ2-3

CDR3 DNA: TGTGCCAGCAGCACTCACAGGGGACCGAATTCTCCCAACTATGGCTACACCTTC
CDR3 protein: CASSTHRGPNSPNYGYTF
CDR3 length: 18
V gene: TRBV4-2
D gene: TRBD1
clone size: once
J gene: TRBJ1-2

CDR3 DNA: TGCGCCAGCAGCCAAGCGGGAGTGGATGAGCAGTTCTTC
CDR3 protein: CASSQAGVDEQFF
CDR3 length: 13
V gene: TRBV5-1
D gene: TRBD2
clone size: -
J gene: TRBJ2-1

CDR3 DNA: TGTGCCAGCAGTTTTGGGCAGGCTCTGTTCTTC
CDR3 protein: CASSFGQALFF
CDR3 length: 11
V gene: TRBV6-5
D gene: -
clone size: -
J gene: TRBJ2-1

CDR3 DNA: TGTGCCAGCAGTTATTCCCCGGGACAGGGGTACTATGGCTACACCTTC
CDR3 protein: CASSYSPGQGYYGYTF
CDR3 length: 16
V gene: TRBV6-2/TRBV6-3
D gene: TRBD1
clone size: -
J gene: TRBJ1-2

CDR3 DNA: TGCGCCAGCAGCTTGGGTCAGGGCAGCGGGTATGGCTACACCTTC
CDR3 protein: CASSLGQGSGYGYTF
CDR3 length: 15
V gene: TRBV5-1
D gene: -
clone size: -
J gene: TRBJ1-2

CDR3 DNA: TGTGCCAGCAGCCAACAGGGACGAGGATACGAGCAGTACTTC
CDR3 protein: CASSQQGRGYEQYF
CDR3 length: 14
V gene: TRBV6-5
D gene: -
clone size: -
J gene: TRBJ2-7

CDR3 DNA: TGTGCCAGCAGGGCCGGGACAAACTCCTACGAGCAGTACTTC
CDR3 protein: CASRAGTNSYEQYF
CDR3 length: 14
V gene: TRBV5-4
D gene: -
clone size: -
J gene: TRBJ2-7

CDR3 DNA: TGTGCCACCCGTAGTAACACTGAAGCTTTCTTT
CDR3 protein: CATRSNTEAFF
CDR3 length: 11
V gene: TRBV12-3/TRBV12-4
D gene: -
clone size: -
J gene: TRBJ1-1

CDR3 DNA: TGTGCCTGGAATCTGCGTATGGCAGATACGCAGTATTTT
CDR3 protein: CAWNLRMADTQYF
CDR3 length: 13
V gene: TRBV30
D gene: -
clone size: -
J gene: TRBJ2-3

CDR3 DNA: TGTGCCAGCAGTACTGGAACAGGGACTAATGAAAAACTGTTTTTT
CDR3 protein: CASSTGTGTNEKLFF
CDR3 length: 15
V gene: TRBV2
D gene: -
clone size: -
J gene: TRBJ1-4

CDR3 DNA: TGTGCCAGCACCTGGACTGACAGGGTAGGGGAGACCCAGTACTTC
CDR3 protein: CASTWTDRVGETQYF
CDR3 length: 15
V gene: TRBV11-2
D gene: TRBD1
clone size: -
J gene: TRBJ2-5

CDR3 DNA: TGTGCCAGCAGTTTATCGAGGGCCGGAGCGGGGAGTAGGGAGACCCAGTACTTC
CDR3 protein: CASSLSRAGAGSRETQYF
CDR3 length: 18
V gene: TRBV27
D gene: TRBD2
clone size: -
J gene: TRBJ2-5

CDR3 DNA: TGTGCCAGTTCCGGGACTAGGGGTGTGATTTACGAGCAGTACTTC
CDR3 protein: CASSGTRGVIYEQYF
CDR3 length: 15
V gene: TRBV19
D gene: TRBD2
clone size: -
J gene: TRBJ2-7

CDR3 DNA: TGTGCCAGCAGCTTAACGGACAGGAAGGCTTTCTTT
CDR3 protein: CASSLTDRKAFF
CDR3 length: 12
V gene: TRBV7-9
D gene: TRBD1
clone size: -
J gene: TRBJ1-1

CDR3 DNA: TGTGCCAGCAGTGAAGAAATGGGAGCCGGGAGGGTATACAATGAGCAGTTCTTC
CDR3 protein: CASSEEMGAGRVYNEQFF
CDR3 length: 18
V gene: TRBV2
D gene: TRBD2
clone size: -
J gene: TRBJ2-1

CDR3 DNA: TGTGCCAGTAGTATCCCAAGCGGCGAGTCGGGCTACACCTTC
CDR3 protein: CASSIPSGESGYTF
CDR3 length: 14
V gene: TRBV19
D gene: -
clone size: few
J gene: TRBJ1-2

CDR3 DNA: TGCAGCGTGGCCCTGGACAGGGCCCTATGGAGTGAAAAACTGTTTTTT
CDR3 protein: CSVALDRALWSEKLFF
CDR3 length: 16
V gene: TRBV29-1
D gene: TRBD1
clone size: -
J gene: TRBJ1-4

CDR3 DNA: TGTGCCAGCAGTTCCTCCCCGTGGGCTCCTGGGGGGGCTTTCTTT
CDR3 protein: CASSSSPWAPGGAFF
CDR3 length: 15
V gene: TRBV27
D gene: -
clone size: -
J gene: TRBJ1-1

CDR3 DNA: TGTGCCAGCAGCTTAGATGGGCAGGGGGCCGGGGAGCTGTTTTTT
CDR3 protein: CASSLDGQGAGELFF
CDR3 length: 15
V gene: TRBV11-3
D gene: TRBD1
clone size: -
J gene: TRBJ2-2

CDR3 DNA: TGCGCCAGCAGATCCACAGCTGGGGCCAACGTCCTGACTTTC
CDR3 protein: CASRSTAGANVLTF
CDR3 length: 14
V gene: TRBV5-1
D gene: -
clone size: -
J gene: TRBJ2-6

CDR3 DNA: TGTGCCAGCAGTTCCATCCGTTTCGCGGGAACAGATACGCAGTATTTT
CDR3 protein: CASSSIRFAGTDTQYF
CDR3 length: 16
V gene: TRBV27
D gene: -
clone size: -
J gene: TRBJ2-3

CDR3 DNA: TGTGCCACCGGGTCAGGGCGATATTCACCCCTCCACTTT
CDR3 protein: CATGSGRYSPLHF
CDR3 length: 13
V gene: TRBV2
D gene: -
clone size: few
J gene: TRBJ1-6

CDR3 DNA: TGTGCCAGCAGCCCGTTTCGACAGGGAACTGGAAACACCATATATTTT
CDR3 protein: CASSPFRQGTGNTIYF
CDR3 length: 16
V gene: TRBV3-1/TRBV3-2
D gene: TRBD1
clone size: few
J gene: TRBJ1-3

CDR3 DNA: TGTGCTGCATCCGGGACTAGCGGAAATCGGGATACGCAGTATTTT
CDR3 protein: CAASGTSGNRDTQYF
CDR3 length: 15
V gene: TRBV30
D gene: TRBD2
clone size: -
J gene: TRBJ2-3

CDR3 DNA: TGTGCCAGCACGGAGGGGAACTATGGCTACACCTTC
CDR3 protein: CASTEGNYGYTF
CDR3 length: 12
V gene: TRBV9
D gene: -
clone size: -
J gene: TRBJ1-2

CDR3 DNA: TGTGCCAGCAGCTCTCGGACAGGGAGGGCCTTGAACACTGAAGCTTTCTTT
CDR3 protein: CASSSRTGRALNTEAFF
CDR3 length: 17
V gene: TRBV7-9
D gene: TRBD1
clone size: -
J gene: TRBJ1-1

CDR3 DNA: TGTGCCAGTAGTCGGGGAAGGGATTCGGAAAAACTGTTTTTT
CDR3 protein: CASSRGRDSEKLFF
CDR3 length: 14
V gene: TRBV19
D gene: -
clone size: -
J gene: TRBJ1-4

CDR3 DNA: TGCGCCAGCAGCCAGCCCCGGGACAGGGCCCTCTCTGGGGCCAACGTCCTGACTTTC
CDR3 protein: CASSQPRDRALSGANVLTF
CDR3 length: 19
V gene: TRBV4-1
D gene: TRBD1
clone size: -
J gene: TRBJ2-6

CDR3 DNA: TGTGCCAGCAGTTACCGCGGACAGGCCCACACTGAAGCTTTCTTT
CDR3 protein: CASSYRGQAHTEAFF
CDR3 length: 15
V gene: TRBV6-6
D gene: TRBD1
clone size: -
J gene: TRBJ1-1

CDR3 DNA: TGCGCCAGCAGCTTCGGGGAACGTACGGGGGGCGCGCAAGGCTACACCTTC
CDR3 protein: CASSFGERTGGAQGYTF
CDR3 length: 17
V gene: TRBV5-1
D gene: -
clone size: -
J gene: TRBJ1-2

CDR3 DNA: TGCAGCGTTGTCCCAGCGGGGAGAAACACCGGGGAGCTGTTTTTT
CDR3 protein: CSVVPAGRNTGELFF
CDR3 length: 15
V gene: TRBV29-1
D gene: TRBD2
clone size: -
J gene: TRBJ2-2

CDR3 DNA: TGTGCCAGCAGTTTACGGCAGGGTTTCTATGGCTACACCTTC
CDR3 protein: CASSLRQGFYGYTF
CDR3 length: 14
V gene: TRBV27
D gene: -
clone size: -
J gene: TRBJ1-2

CDR3 DNA: TGTGCTAGTGGGCACAGCTCTGGAAACACCATATATTTT
CDR3 protein: CASGHSSGNTIYF
CDR3 length: 13
V gene: TRBV12-5
D gene: -
clone size: -
J gene: TRBJ1-3

CDR3 DNA: TGTGCCAGCAGCTTATCCCCAGCGGGGGCGGGGGGGCAGTTCTTC
CDR3 protein: CASSLSPAGAGGQFF
CDR3 length: 15
V gene: TRBV11-2
D gene: TRBD2
clone size: -
J gene: TRBJ2-1

CDR3 DNA: TGTGCCAGCTCACCGATTCAGGGGACGAACACTGAAGCTTTCTTT
CDR3 protein: CASSPIQGTNTEAFF
CDR3 length: 15
V gene: TRBV18
D gene: -
clone size: -
J gene: TRBJ1-1

CDR3 DNA: TGCGCCAGCAGCCCAAGTACGGGGGAGGAAAAACTGTTTTTT
CDR3 protein: CASSPSTGEEKLFF
CDR3 length: 14
V gene: TRBV5-1
D gene: -
clone size: -
J gene: TRBJ1-4

CDR3 DNA: TGCGCCAGCAGCTTGGGGGCCCAGGGGGATACGCAGTATTTT
CDR3 protein: CASSLGAQGDTQYF
CDR3 length: 14
V gene: TRBV5-1
D gene: -
clone size: -
J gene: TRBJ2-3

CDR3 DNA: TGTGCCATCAGTGAGTCAGGGGGGAGGGCCGGGAACCGCTATGGCTACACCTTC
CDR3 protein: CAISESGGRAGNRYGYTF
CDR3 length: 18
V gene: TRBV10-3
D gene: -
clone size: few
J gene: TRBJ1-2

CDR3 DNA: TGTGCCAGCAGCTTGGGTGGACTAGCGGGGGGCACCGGGGAGCTGTTTTTT
CDR3 protein: CASSLGGLAGGTGELFF
CDR3 length: 17
V gene: TRBV7-2
D gene: TRBD2
clone size: -
J gene: TRBJ2-2

CDR3 DNA: TGTGCCAGCAGTGACTACCTAGCGGGGATTAGCACAGATACGCAGTATTTT
CDR3 protein: CASSDYLAGISTDTQYF
CDR3 length: 17
V gene: TRBV6-4
D gene: TRBD2
clone size: -
J gene: TRBJ2-3

CDR3 DNA: TGCGCCAGCAGCTCTGACAGGGGGCTCCTCGAGCAGTACTTC
CDR3 protein: CASSSDRGLLEQYF
CDR3 length: 14
V gene: TRBV5-1
D gene: TRBD1
clone size: once
J gene: TRBJ2-7

CDR3 DNA: TGTGCCAGTAGTAACGTACCGGGACAGGGCCCCTACGAGCAGTACTTC
CDR3 protein: CASSNVPGQGPYEQYF
CDR3 length: 16
V gene: TRBV19
D gene: TRBD1
clone size: -
J gene: TRBJ2-7

CDR3 DNA: TGTGCCAGCAGCCACGGGAGGGGGCCCCTATATGGCTACACCTTC
CDR3 protein: CASSHGRGPLYGYTF
CDR3 length: 15
V gene: TRBV21-1
D gene: -
clone size: -
J gene: TRBJ1-2

CDR3 DNA: TGTGCCAGTAGTCCGAGTAGCACAGATACGCAGTATTTT
CDR3 protein: CASSPSSTDTQYF
CDR3 length: 13
V gene: TRBV19
D gene: -
clone size: few
J gene: TRBJ2-3

CDR3 DNA: TGTGCCTGGAGTCCAGACAGCCTTAATTCACCCCTCCACTTT
CDR3 protein: CAWSPDSLNSPLHF
CDR3 length: 14
V gene: TRBV30
D gene: -
clone size: -
J gene: TRBJ1-6

CDR3 DNA: TGCAGCGTTGCAGGGATCTCCTACGAGCAGTACTTC
CDR3 protein: CSVAGISYEQYF
CDR3 length: 12
V gene: TRBV29-1
D gene: -
clone size: -
J gene: TRBJ2-7

CDR3 DNA: TGTGCCATCAGTGGGACGACTAGCGGGAGTAGCACAGATACGCAGTATTTT
CDR3 protein: CAISGTTSGSSTDTQYF
CDR3 length: 17
V gene: TRBV10-3
D gene: TRBD2
clone size: -
J gene: TRBJ2-3

CDR3 DNA: TGTGCCACCTCGCCCAGGGGAGTGGAGACCCAGTACTTC
CDR3 protein: CATSPRGVETQYF
CDR3 length: 13
V gene: TRBV24-1
D gene: -
clone size: -
J gene: TRBJ2-5

CDR3 DNA: TGTGCCAGCAGGATGGGCGCCCGCACAGATACGCAGTATTTT
CDR3 protein: CASRMGARTDTQYF
CDR3 length: 14
V gene: TRBV25-1
D gene: -
clone size: -
J gene: TRBJ2-3